A selection of T cell receptor beta chains follows, all from one sample in a study of blood T cell repertoires in COVID-19. The table came from immunoSEQ multiplex PCR; TCRdb's copy has only in-frame clones and leaves some out. The sample consists of about 97,000 clones, around 87% of them appearing once. The sequenced material came from peripheral blood. These receptors all stem from a woman aged 30 to 39 with acute or convalescent COVID-19. CDR3s leave out the opening cysteine and the closing phenylalanine or tryptophan. A D gene is named only where the DNA matches it firmly. Clone size is shown for a subset of rows, as once, few, many or a class of expanded clone.

d_gene: -; j_gene: TRBJ2-3; v_gene: TRBV25-1; abundance: -; CDR3aa: ASSSGSSTDTQY
d_gene: TRBD1; j_gene: TRBJ2-1; v_gene: TRBV5-1; abundance: -; CDR3aa: ASRRGTGGDEQF
d_gene: -; j_gene: TRBJ1-1; v_gene: TRBV2; abundance: -; CDR3aa: ASREQFLDFLNTEAF
d_gene: -; j_gene: TRBJ1-4; v_gene: TRBV21-1; abundance: -; CDR3aa: ASISPRDRRSYNEKLF
d_gene: -; j_gene: TRBJ1-2; v_gene: TRBV3-1/TRBV3-2; abundance: -; CDR3aa: ASSQIGGGYT
d_gene: TRBD1; j_gene: TRBJ1-2; v_gene: TRBV30; abundance: -; CDR3aa: ALRDRGIYGYT
d_gene: -; j_gene: TRBJ2-7; v_gene: TRBV28; abundance: few; CDR3aa: ASSFTSTFTSHEQY
d_gene: TRBD1; j_gene: TRBJ1-5; v_gene: TRBV2; abundance: -; CDR3aa: ASRLGQGGANQPQH
d_gene: TRBD1; j_gene: TRBJ1-6; v_gene: TRBV5-6; abundance: -; CDR3aa: ASSLVDRANSPLH
d_gene: TRBD1; j_gene: TRBJ1-5; v_gene: TRBV9; abundance: -; CDR3aa: ASSVRGQGSNQPQH
d_gene: -; j_gene: TRBJ2-7; v_gene: TRBV18; abundance: -; CDR3aa: ASSPSSGSYEQY
d_gene: -; j_gene: TRBJ1-6; v_gene: TRBV6-5; abundance: -; CDR3aa: ASHTGLGYSPLH
d_gene: TRBD2; j_gene: TRBJ2-7; v_gene: TRBV5-6; abundance: -; CDR3aa: ASSLAGRGGPAEQY
d_gene: -; j_gene: TRBJ2-7; v_gene: TRBV14; abundance: -; CDR3aa: ASSRGLQGYEQY
d_gene: -; j_gene: TRBJ2-3; v_gene: TRBV28; abundance: -; CDR3aa: ASRQQGGTQY
d_gene: -; j_gene: TRBJ2-3; v_gene: TRBV9; abundance: -; CDR3aa: ASSVVGRISTDTQY
d_gene: -; j_gene: TRBJ2-6; v_gene: TRBV7-3; abundance: few; CDR3aa: ASSRRTQGSGANVLT
d_gene: -; j_gene: TRBJ2-7; v_gene: TRBV21-1; abundance: -; CDR3aa: ASSSPGQGTSGEQY
d_gene: -; j_gene: TRBJ2-5; v_gene: TRBV5-8; abundance: once; CDR3aa: ASSPEVGRETQY
d_gene: -; j_gene: TRBJ1-1; v_gene: TRBV29-1; abundance: -; CDR3aa: SVFWGEYTEAF
d_gene: TRBD2; j_gene: TRBJ2-1; v_gene: TRBV6-4; abundance: -; CDR3aa: ASTPLAGASNEQF
d_gene: -; j_gene: TRBJ2-2; v_gene: TRBV15; abundance: -; CDR3aa: ATSHWGPGTGELF
d_gene: -; j_gene: TRBJ1-1; v_gene: TRBV7-9; abundance: -; CDR3aa: ASSFTRGQPEAF
d_gene: -; j_gene: TRBJ1-5; v_gene: TRBV28; abundance: -; CDR3aa: ASSSPVVYSNQPQH
d_gene: -; j_gene: TRBJ1-1; v_gene: TRBV11-2; abundance: -; CDR3aa: ASSFSGVNTEAF
d_gene: TRBD1; j_gene: TRBJ1-6; v_gene: TRBV3-1/TRBV3-2; abundance: -; CDR3aa: ASSQSGQKNGSPLH
d_gene: TRBD1; j_gene: TRBJ1-2; v_gene: TRBV2; abundance: -; CDR3aa: ASSRDRGLSVYGYT
d_gene: TRBD2; j_gene: TRBJ2-3; v_gene: TRBV11-2; abundance: -; CDR3aa: ASSFGAGGRDTQY
d_gene: -; j_gene: TRBJ2-7; v_gene: TRBV9; abundance: -; CDR3aa: ASSVGWPNHYEQY
d_gene: -; j_gene: TRBJ1-6; v_gene: TRBV7-6; abundance: -; CDR3aa: ASSRTWAGDSPLH
d_gene: TRBD2; j_gene: TRBJ2-7; v_gene: TRBV6-5; abundance: -; CDR3aa: ASKETGGESGEQY
d_gene: TRBD1; j_gene: TRBJ1-1; v_gene: TRBV19; abundance: -; CDR3aa: ASSIDEGDRMNTEAF